These T cell receptor beta chains were read from a single sample in a study of CD8+ T cells in alopecia areata. The method was immunoSEQ multiplex PCR; TCRdb's version includes in-frame clones alone and lacks a portion of them. The sample holds hundreds of thousands of clones, about 62% seen once. Source: CD4+ T cells sorted from blood, taken at week 52, from a patient treated with tofacitinib. The receptors here all came from a human donor with alopecia areata. CDR3s include the opening cysteine and the closing phenylalanine or tryptophan. Each record gives: J gene, V gene, D gene, clone size, CDR3 protein, CDR3 DNA. A D gene is named only where the DNA matches it firmly. Clone size is stated in some rows and not others, as once, few, many or a class when expanded.

TRBJ1-2,TRBV6-1,.,.,CASSVGARTISSYGYTF,TGTGCCAGCAGTGTGGGTGCAAGGACCATCAGTTCCTATGGCTACACCTTC
TRBJ2-3,TRBV10-3,TRBD1,few,CAISPRDRGPGDTQYF,TGTGCCATCAGTCCCCGGGACAGGGGGCCCGGGGATACGCAGTATTTT
TRBJ2-4,TRBV27,TRBD1,.,CASSSRQGAKNIQYF,TGTGCCAGCAGTTCTCGACAGGGGGCCAAAAACATTCAGTACTTC
TRBJ2-3,TRBV6-6,TRBD2,many,CASSKMSLAGADTQYF,TGTGCCAGCAGTAAAATGTCGCTAGCGGGGGCAGATACGCAGTATTTT
TRBJ1-6,TRBV6-5,TRBD1,.,CASSYDRGFNSPLHF,TGTGCCAGCAGTTACGACAGGGGGTTTAATTCACCCCTCCACTTT
TRBJ2-3,TRBV11-2,.,.,CASSPSDTQYF,TGTGCCAGCAGCCCATCAGATACGCAGTATTTT
TRBJ1-3,TRBV4-1,.,few,CASSQRGVRGSGNTIYF,TGCGCCAGCAGCCAAAGGGGCGTTCGCGGGTCCGGAAACACCATATATTTT
TRBJ1-2,TRBV30,.,.,CAWTALEGYTF,TGTGCCTGGACTGCACTAGAGGGCTACACCTTC
TRBJ1-2,TRBV10-3,.,.,CAIRDPGQVSTGLYGYTF,TGTGCCATCAGGGACCCGGGACAAGTATCAACAGGTCTCTATGGCTACACCTTC
TRBJ1-5,TRBV7-2,.,few,CASSLLGQPQHF,TGTGCCAGCAGCTTGTTGGGGCAGCCCCAGCATTTT
TRBJ2-7,TRBV15,.,.,CATSSHRSLEQYF,TGTGCCACCAGCAGCCATCGGAGCTTGGAGCAGTACTTC
TRBJ2-3,TRBV4-3,.,few,CASSPRQANTQYF,TGCGCCAGCAGCCCCCGACAGGCCAATACGCAGTATTTT
TRBJ2-5,TRBV9,.,.,CASSSRPGGDQETQYF,TGTGCCAGCAGCTCCCGCCCCGGCGGGGACCAAGAGACCCAGTACTTC
TRBJ2-3,TRBV5-4,TRBD2,.,CASSRDRTSGGTDTQYF,TGTGCCAGCAGCCGTGACCGGACTAGCGGAGGCACAGATACGCAGTATTTT
TRBJ2-5,TRBV5-6,.,.,CASSRTGIQETQYF,TGTGCCAGCAGCCGTACGGGGATCCAAGAGACCCAGTACTTC
TRBJ2-7,TRBV7-6,.,.,CASSSDRSSYEQYF,TGTGCCAGCAGCTCTGACAGGTCCTCCTACGAGCAGTACTTC
TRBJ1-6,TRBV2,.,.,CASSTTEYSPLHF,TGTGCCAGCAGTACTACCGAATATTCACCCCTCCACTTT
TRBJ2-5,TRBV29-1,.,.,CSVVGQETQYF,TGCAGCGTTGTCGGGCAAGAGACCCAGTACTTC
TRBJ1-5,TRBV4-1,.,.,CASSQWELEPQHF,TGCGCCAGCAGCCAATGGGAACTAGAGCCCCAGCATTTT
TRBJ2-5,TRBV29-1,.,.,CSVGAIGETQYF,TGCAGCGTTGGGGCTATTGGAGAGACCCAGTACTTC
TRBJ1-2,TRBV6-6,.,.,CASSDLQGNGYTF,TGTGCCAGCAGTGATTTACAGGGAAACGGCTACACCTTC
TRBJ2-3,TRBV4-3,.,.,CASSDLAGGDTQYF,TGCGCCAGCAGCGATCTAGCCGGAGGAGATACGCAGTATTTT
TRBJ2-1,TRBV9,TRBD2,.,CASSPGTRNNEQFF,TGTGCCAGCAGCCCAGGGACTAGGAACAATGAGCAGTTCTTC
TRBJ1-6,TRBV25-1,.,.,CASSDLRDNSPLHF,TGTGCCAGCAGTGATCTGCGAGATAATTCACCCCTCCACTTT
TRBJ2-3,TRBV13,.,.,CASSPTGSDTQYF,TGTGCCAGCAGCCCGACAGGTTCAGATACGCAGTATTTT
TRBJ2-1,TRBV7-3,.,.,CASSGGGEQFF,TGTGCCAGCAGCGGTGGGGGTGAGCAGTTCTTC
TRBJ1-2,TRBV2,.,.,CASRNPLRTEQRGYTF,TGTGCCAGCAGGAATCCGCTTCGGACAGAACAAAGGGGCTACACCTTC
TRBJ2-2,TRBV15,TRBD1,few,CATSDWTGRNTGELFF,TGTGCCACCAGCGATTGGACAGGGAGGAACACCGGGGAGCTGTTTTTT
TRBJ1-2,TRBV30,.,.,CARWTDYGYTF,TGTGCCCGATGGACAGACTATGGCTACACCTTC
TRBJ1-2,TRBV6-5,TRBD1,.,CASSYRTGGAYGYTF,TGTGCCAGCAGTTACCGGACAGGGGGCGCCTATGGCTACACCTTC
TRBJ2-3,TRBV7-2,.,.,CASSLTDTQYF,TGTGCCAGCAGCCTCACAGATACGCAGTATTTT
TRBJ1-3,TRBV5-6,.,few,CASSLGRSGGNTIYF,TGTGCCAGCAGCTTGGGCAGAAGTGGAGGAAACACCATATATTTT
TRBJ2-7,TRBV29-1,.,.,CSATLTDEQYF,TGCAGCGCAACTTTAACGGACGAGCAGTACTTC
TRBJ1-1,TRBV6-5,.,.,CASSYSSTHYTEAFF,TGTGCCAGCAGTTACAGCTCGACCCATTACACTGAAGCTTTCTTT
TRBJ1-2,TRBV29-1,.,.,CSVGGVAYGYTF,TGCAGCGTTGGTGGGGTGGCCTATGGCTACACCTTC
TRBJ2-3,TRBV2,.,.,CASRDGASTDTQYF,TGTGCCAGCAGAGATGGGGCCAGCACAGATACGCAGTATTTT
TRBJ2-1,TRBV6-1,.,.,CASMDTRYHEQFF,TGTGCCAGCATGGATACACGGTATCATGAGCAGTTCTTC
TRBJ1-1,TRBV30,.,.,CAWSVSGQLNTEAFF,TGTGCCTGGAGTGTTAGTGGACAGCTAAACACTGAAGCTTTCTTT
TRBJ1-5,TRBV2,.,.,CASSPYRAEPQHF,TGTGCCAGCAGCCCCTACAGGGCGGAGCCCCAGCATTTT
TRBJ2-5,TRBV5-6,TRBD1,once,CASSLGPGGGETQYF,TGTGCCAGCAGCTTGGGGCCAGGGGGCGGTGAGACCCAGTACTTC
TRBJ2-4,TRBV21-1,.,.,CASSKITYF,TGTGCCAGCAGCAAAATTACGTACTTC
TRBJ1-5,TRBV5-1,.,.,CASSLVPSGGYGNQPQHF,TGCGCCAGCAGCTTGGTCCCGTCCGGGGGTTATGGCAATCAGCCCCAGCATTTT
TRBJ2-3,TRBV10-3,TRBD2,few,CATRPGLAGSTDTQYF,TGTGCCACCCGTCCGGGACTAGCGGGGAGCACAGATACGCAGTATTTT
TRBJ1-2,TRBV29-1,.,.,CSAVGGGRGYTF,TGCAGCGCCGTCGGAGGGGGTCGCGGCTACACCTTC
TRBJ1-2,TRBV6-6,.,once,CASSPGGGGYTF,TGTGCCAGCAGCCCAGGAGGGGGTGGCTACACCTTC
TRBJ2-7,TRBV14,.,once,CASSQTAPQYF,TGTGCCAGCAGCCAAACAGCTCCGCAGTACTTC